One and the same sample provided the 7 T cell receptor beta chains below, sequenced in a study of shared clonotypes between healthy human individuals. TCRdb's table, derived via immunoSEQ multiplex PCR, lists solely in-frame clones and lacks some. Of about 380,000 clones in the sample, about 96% were seen once. The sample taken for sequencing was memory CD8+ T cells sorted from blood. Indicated subset: CD45RO+ cells pooled with CCR7-negative TemRA cells. The receptors originated from a young man in good health.

The genes are TRBV4-2 and TRBJ2-7, with 13 bases matching TRBD2. This CDR3 is built from 18 residues. Germline CDR1 reads LGHNA; CDR2 reads YNFKEQ. Germline trimming cut 5 bases from V and 0 bases from J; bases unmatched to any gene: 10. The CDR3 loop reads CASSSASTSGRASYEQYF. The CDR3, as DNA: TGTGCCAGCAGCTCTGCCTCCACTAGCGGGAGGGCCTCCTACGAGCAGTACTTC.

This clone was observed a handful of times. The chain links TRBV5-8 to TRBJ2-6, with no clear D. Trimming stripped 6 bases from V and 0 bases from J, with 4 bases between. Germline CDR1 SGHTS, CDR2 YDEGEE. This CDR3 has 13 amino acids. This chain's CDR3 is CASKNSGANVLTF. The CDR3 DNA reads TGTGCCAGCAAGAACTCTGGGGCCAACGTCCTGACTTTC. The variable domain in full, with the rest retrieved from reference TRBV5-8 and TRBJ2-6, is EAGVTQSPTHLIKTRGQQATLRCSPISGHTSVYWYQQALGLGLQFLLWYDEGEERNRGNFPPRFSGRQFPNYSSELNVNALELEDSALYLCASKNSGANVLTFGAGSRLTVL.

Remarks on this clone: This sample also contains other DNA sequences that code for the same CDR3. The rearrangement links TRBV19 to TRBJ2-1, with 10 nucleotides matching TRBD2. CDR1 is LNHDA and CDR2 is SQIVND in the germline V gene (reference sequence). Trimming cost V 5 bases and J 0 bases; bases outside gene matches: 1. This CDR3 is built from 15 residues. CDR3 sequence reads: CASSPSGSSYNEQFF. The DNA for the CDR3 is TGTGCCAGTAGTCCTAGCGGGAGCTCCTACAATGAGCAGTTCTTC.

J is TRBJ2-7 and V is TRBV28, with D perhaps assigned TRBD1 or TRBD2 (5 bases each). Germline V gene sequence: CDR1 MDHEN, CDR2 SYDVKM. The CDR3 has 15 amino acids. V lost 6 bases to trimming and J lost 4 bases, with 19 bases between them. CDR3 in DNA: TGTGCCAGCAGAACGGGACGCAAGCCTTCTTACGAGCAGTACTTC. Translation gives CASRTGRKPSYEQYF.

The CDR3 loop reads CASSYSRTPRRETQYF. In nucleotides, the CDR3 is TGTGCCAGCAGTTACTCAAGGACACCCAGGAGAGAGACCCAGTACTTC. J is TRBJ2-5 and V is TRBV6-5; possible D gene TRBD1, 5 bases. Germline-derived CDR1 and CDR2 are MNHEY and SVGAGI. CDR3 length: 16 amino acids. The V and J ends lost 0 bases and 4 bases respectively, with 15 bases between them.

In nucleotides, the CDR3 is TGTGCCAGCAGCGGGGGGAATTCACCCCTCCACTTT. Amino acid sequence: CASSGGNSPLHF. The chain combines TRBV5-6 with TRBJ1-6, with D maybe TRBD1 (5 bases). The ends were cut back, 4 bases at V and 7 bases at J, with 6 bases in the middle. Germline assignment: CDR1 SGHDT and CDR2 YYEEEE. This CDR3 is built from 12 residues.

The table lists this clone with a count of one. The chain's CDR3 is CASRGQGNSPLHF. The DNA of the CDR3 is TGTGCCAGCAGGGGACAGGGTAATTCACCCCTCCACTTT. The V call is TRBV27, the J call TRBJ1-6; the match to TRBD1 covers 9 bases. Germline-derived CDR1 and CDR2 are MNHEY and SMNVEV (reference sequence). The CDR3 has 13 residues. Trimming cost V 6 bases and J 6 bases; bases outside gene matches: 0.